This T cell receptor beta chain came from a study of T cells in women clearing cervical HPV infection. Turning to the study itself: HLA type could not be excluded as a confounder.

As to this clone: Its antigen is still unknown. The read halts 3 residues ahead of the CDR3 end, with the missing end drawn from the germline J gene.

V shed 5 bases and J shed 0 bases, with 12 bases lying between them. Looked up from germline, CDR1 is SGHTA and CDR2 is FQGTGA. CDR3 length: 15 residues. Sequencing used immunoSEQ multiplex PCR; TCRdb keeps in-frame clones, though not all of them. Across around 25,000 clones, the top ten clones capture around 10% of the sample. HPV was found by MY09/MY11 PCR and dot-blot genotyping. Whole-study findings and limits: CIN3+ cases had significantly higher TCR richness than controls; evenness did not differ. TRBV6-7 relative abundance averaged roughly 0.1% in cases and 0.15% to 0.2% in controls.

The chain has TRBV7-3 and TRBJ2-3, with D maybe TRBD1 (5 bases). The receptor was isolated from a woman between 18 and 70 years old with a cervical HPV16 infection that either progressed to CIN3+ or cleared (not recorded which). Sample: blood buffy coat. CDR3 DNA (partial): TGTGCCAGCAGCCCCACGACAGATAGCACAGATACG. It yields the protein CASSPTTDSTDT. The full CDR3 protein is CASSPTTDSTDTQYF.